Below, 31 T cell receptor beta chains from the same sample are listed, as sequenced in a study of molecular identifiers for immune sequencing clone quantification. One entry per CDR3 protein, called by TCRdb with MiXCR from the PCR reads. The sample has over 35,000 distinct CDR3 sequences; approximately 18% are singletons. The material sequenced was naive CD8+ T cells from blood, with Jurkat cell RNA spiked in. Subset of the sample: FACS-sorted CD8+CD4-CCR7+CD45RA+ naive T cells. Receptors originate from a human donor in good health. Some libraries in this study had Jurkat cell RNA spiked in.

This clonotype was detected ten times or more. V usage is TRBV27 and J usage is TRBJ2-1, with 9 bases aligning to TRBD2. The germline CDR1 and CDR2 sequences are MNHEY and SMNVEV (reference sequence). CDR3 length equals 15 residues. V shed 3 bases and J 8 bases; nucleotides not matched to a gene: 8. The CDR3: CASSFSSGISYEQFF. CDR3 DNA sequence: TGTGCCAGCAGTTTTTCTAGCGGGATAAGTTATGAGCAGTTCTTC.

This clonotype showed up many times. This chain joins TRBV29-1 and TRBJ2-1, with D unclear. This CDR3 spans 10 amino acids. Deletions cut 7 bases from V and 9 bases from J, with 10 bases between. The germline gives CDR1 SQVTM, CDR2 ANQGSEA. In DNA form, the CDR3 reads TGCAGCGGAAGGACGTCTGAGCAGTTCTTC. It encodes CSGRTSEQFF.

The sample holds many counts of this clonotype. V usage is TRBV6-5 and J usage is TRBJ2-7, with 9 bases fitting TRBD1. J was trimmed by 5 bases and V by 9 bases; bases with no gene match: 8. CDR1 and CDR2 from the germline V gene are MNHEY and SVGAGI. This CDR3 region has 13 residues. This chain's CDR3 is CARGRTGVHEQYF. CDR3 coding DNA: TGTGCCAGGGGGCGGACAGGGGTCCACGAGCAGTACTTC.

This clonotype occurred once. At one boundary the junction diverges from the germline segment, which might be a read error. The chain combines TRBV2 with TRBJ2-3, with D maybe TRBD1 (6 bases). This CDR3 spans 13 amino acids. Germline CDR1 is SNHLY and CDR2 is FYNNEI. CDR3 region: CASSARWTDTRYF. The CDR3 nucleotides read TGTGCCAGCAGTGCCCGGTGGACAGATACGCGGTATTTT.

In this sample, this clonotype is medium-sized. The CDR3 sequence is CASSLTDNTEAFF. CDR3 in DNA: TGTGCCAGCAGTTTAACGGACAACACTGAAGCTTTCTTT. V gene TRBV12-3 or TRBV12-4 combines with J gene TRBJ1-1, with D unclear. The CDR3 is 13 residues long. The ends were cut back, 2 bases at V and 2 bases at J, with 6 bases in the middle.

This clonotype was recorded at least ten times. The rearrangement uses TRBV23-1 and TRBJ2-3; 9 positions match TRBD2. TRBV23-1 is sorted into the ORF group, with uncertain function. Trimming at V came to 4 bases and at J to 0 bases, leaving 11 bases not matched to a gene. The CDR3 extends over 18 amino acids. The CDR3 loop is CASSRGMGTSCSTDTQYF. CDR3 nucleotides: TGCGCCAGCAGTCGGGGAATGGGGACTAGCTGTAGCACAGATACGCAGTATTTT.

With regard to this clonotype: A single base separates this from a much larger clone, so it may be a read error. CDR3 sequence (DNA): TGCAGCGTTACAAGGGCTAAAAACATTCAGTACTTC. Amino acid sequence: CSVTRAKNIQYF. This chain joins TRBV29-1 and TRBJ2-4; D remains ambiguous. Per germline, CDR1 SQVTM and CDR2 ANQGSEA. Trimming cost V 5 bases and J 4 bases, with 9 bases left between them. This CDR3 is built from 12 residues.

This clonotype was seen at least ten times. This chain connects TRBV5-5 to TRBJ2-5; 8 nucleotides match TRBD1. V shed 1 base and J 2 bases; nucleotides not matched to a gene: 10. The CDR3 consists of 17 residues. Germline CDR1 is SGHKS and CDR2 is YYEKEE (reference sequence). The CDR3 DNA follows: TGTGCCAGCAGCTTGAGGGAGACAGGGGTCTTTCAAGAGACCCAGTACTTC. This codes for CASSLRETGVFQETQYF.

This clonotype has a handful of counts. This chain connects TRBV20-1 to TRBJ2-7; D could derive from TRBD1 or TRBD2 (5 bases each). V lost 6 bases, J lost 4 bases, and 25 bases lay in between. There are 16 residues in the CDR3. Germline V CDR1 and CDR2: DFQATT, SNEGSKA (reference sequence). CDR3 nucleotide sequence: TGCAGTGCAATGGAGTATGGGGGTGATCCAGTTTACGAGCAGTACTTC. Translating gives CSAMEYGGDPVYEQYF.

In the case of this clonotype: A much larger clone differs by one base, so this may be a read error. V and J are TRBV21-1 and TRBJ1-2; whether TRBD1, the table's D call, matches the DNA was not checked. TRBV21-1 is labeled a pseudogene. CDR3 size: 15 residues. The chain's CDR3 is CASSTPGQGDYGHTF. The CDR3 nucleotides read TGTGCCAGCAGCACCCCCGGACAGGGAGACTATGGCCACACCTTC.

This clonotype has at least ten counts. V and J are TRBV29-1 and TRBJ2-5; 12 bases are shared with TRBD2. The germline V gene encodes CDR1 SQVTM and CDR2 ANQGSEA. J gave up 4 bases and V 4 bases, and 4 bases lay outside the gene matches. This CDR3 is built from 14 residues. This CDR3 reads CSVGTSGIPETQYF. As DNA, the CDR3 is TGCAGCGTTGGGACTAGCGGGATTCCAGAGACCCAGTACTTC.

This clonotype turned up a few times. Germline is not matched at one junction end, which may reflect a read error. The rearrangement joins TRBV7-9 to TRBJ2-1; D ambiguous. This CDR3 comprises 11 residues. CDR1 SEHNR and CDR2 FQNEAQ come from the germline V gene (reference sequence). The CDR3 reads CVSSSDNEQFF. CDR3 sequence (DNA): TGTGTCAGCAGCTCCGACAATGAGCAGTTCTTC.

Here the CDR3 DNA reads TGTGCCAGCAGTGGCAGCTGGCTAGCGGGAGGGCCAGAGACCCAGTACTTC. This sequence encodes CASSGSWLAGGPETQYF. The chain links TRBV2 to TRBJ2-5; 12 bases map to TRBD2. Trimming removed 4 bases from V and 4 bases from J; junction bases left unmatched: 10. CDR1 and CDR2 (germline): SNHLY, FYNNEI. CDR3 length: 17 amino acids.

V usage is TRBV27 and J usage is TRBJ2-2; 7 nucleotides agree with TRBD1. From germline, CDR1 is MNHEY and CDR2 SMNVEV (reference sequence). There are 12 residues in the CDR3. V lost 6 bases and J lost 10; bases outside the gene matches: 5. The CDR3 DNA reads as TGTGCCAGCAGCCCGGACAGGTTGGAGCTGTTTTTT. Translating it yields CASSPDRLELFF.

The rearrangement uses TRBV27 and TRBJ2-7; D might be TRBD1 or TRBD2, each matching 6 bases. Per the germline V gene, CDR1 is MNHEY and CDR2 is SMNVEV (reference sequence). The CDR3 extends over 14 amino acids. Trimming cost V 3 bases and J 4 bases, with 13 bases left between them. The CDR3 spells CASSFMGAGYEQYF. The DNA of the CDR3 is TGTGCCAGCAGTTTCATGGGGGCGGGGTACGAGCAGTACTTC.

The table lists this clonotype with many counts. V gene TRBV10-3 combines with J gene TRBJ2-5, with 7 positions matching TRBD1. Per the germline V gene, CDR1 is ENHRY and CDR2 is SYGVKD. The CDR3 has 14 amino acids. Trimming removed 6 bases from V and 2 bases from J; junction bases left unmatched: 6. The CDR3 sequence is CAIRPDRWQETQYF. Here the CDR3 DNA reads TGTGCCATCAGACCGGACAGGTGGCAAGAGACCCAGTACTTC.

Worth noting for this clonotype: This may arise from a read error, as a much more abundant clone is one base away. The CDR3 carries no conserved terminal phenylalanine or tryptophan, so it likely arises from a read error. This sequence joins TRBV19 and TRBJ2-1; D unresolved. CDR3 length: 13 amino acids. Germline V gene data show CDR1 as LNHDA and CDR2 as SQIVND (reference sequence). V was cut by 9 bases and J by 0 bases, with 9 bases left in between. The CDR3 DNA follows: TGTGCCAGCACCAATCCCTCCTACAATGAGCAGTTCTCC. Encoded protein: CASTNPSYNEQFS.

This clonotype was observed at least ten times. The chain uses TRBV6-2 or TRBV6-3 and TRBJ2-1, with TRBD2 identical over 13 bases. Germline values: CDR1 MNHEY, CDR2 SVGEGT. The CDR3 totals 16 residues. V lost 2 bases and J lost 6; bases outside the gene matches: 4. The CDR3 sequence: CASSYGRLAGGNEQFF. Here the CDR3 DNA reads TGTGCCAGCAGTTACGGGCGACTAGCGGGAGGCAATGAGCAGTTCTTC.

This clonotype showed up just a few times. This chain uses TRBV28 with TRBJ2-5; D unresolved. The CDR3 runs 13 residues. Deletions cut 2 bases from V and 7 bases from J, with 11 bases between. Germline assignment: CDR1 MDHEN and CDR2 SYDVKM. The CDR3 DNA follows: TGTGCCAGCAGTTTAATCCCCACCTTGACCCAGTACTTC. This codes for CASSLIPTLTQYF. The variable domain in full, completed from reference TRBV28 and TRBJ2-5, reads DVKVTQSSRYLVKRTGEKVFLECVQDMDHENMFWYRQDPGLGLRLIYFSYDVKMKEKGDIPEGYSVSREKKERFSLILESASTNQTSMYLCASSLIPTLTQYFGPGTRLLVL.

The sample holds many counts of this clonotype. The genes are TRBV7-9 and TRBJ2-7; TRBD2 agrees at 7 bases. There are 14 residues in the CDR3. Germline V gives CDR1 SEHNR, CDR2 FQNEAQ (reference sequence). With V trimmed by 0 bases and J by 1 base, 0 bases remained unmatched. The CDR3 DNA is TGTGCCAGCAGCTTAGCAGCGGGATCCTACGAGCAGTACTTC. Translating gives CASSLAAGSYEQYF.

This clonotype has more than one count but fewer than ten. The V call is TRBV7-8, the J call TRBJ2-7, with a possible D match to TRBD2 (5 bases). The germline V and J ends were trimmed by 5 bases and 5 bases, with 10 bases remaining between them. Germline V lookup: CDR1 SGHVS, CDR2 FQNEAQ. This CDR3 has 12 amino acids. The CDR3 DNA is TGTGCCAGCAGCCCGGCCGGGGACGAGCAGTACTTC. It yields the protein CASSPAGDEQYF.

This clonotype was detected many times. V and J are TRBV6-5 and TRBJ2-7; D perhaps matches TRBD1 (6 bases). CDR1 and CDR2 from the germline V gene are MNHEY and SVGAGI. The CDR3 spans 14 residues. The V end was cut by 6 bases, the J end by 3 bases, with 15 bases between. This CDR3 is CASSLTGFFYEQYF. The DNA for the CDR3 is TGTGCCAGCAGCTTAACAGGGTTTTTCTACGAGCAGTACTTC.

In this sample, this clonotype turned up many times. V and J are TRBV4-3 and TRBJ2-7; no definite D call. The germline CDR1 and CDR2 sequences are LGHNA and YSLEER. V dropped 1 base and J dropped 6 bases, with 10 bases sitting between them. The CDR3 consists of 13 residues. The CDR3 region has the DNA TGCGCCAGCAGCCAAGTACGTCTGGCCGAGCAGTACTTC. Translation gives CASSQVRLAEQYF.

In its sample, this clonotype was seen once. The chain joins TRBV20-1 to TRBJ2-7; 11 nucleotides agree with TRBD1. This CDR3 contains 14 residues. CDR1 is DFQATT and CDR2 is SNEGSKA in the germline V gene (reference sequence). Trimming removed 3 bases from V and 4 bases from J; junction bases left unmatched: 5. In DNA form, the CDR3 reads TGCAGTGCTAGGGACAGGGGGCAGTTGTACGAGCAGTACTTC. It encodes CSARDRGQLYEQYF.

This clonotype was recorded many times. This chain links TRBV7-2 with TRBJ2-3, with TRBD2 identical over 13 bases. In germline, CDR1 is SGHTA, CDR2 FQGNSA. J was trimmed by 6 bases and V by 5 bases; bases with no gene match: 11. This CDR3 has 17 residues. The CDR3 region is CASSPSTGLAGADTQYF. DNA for the CDR3: TGTGCCAGCAGCCCTTCGACCGGACTAGCGGGAGCGGATACGCAGTATTTT. Together with reference TRBV7-2 and TRBJ2-3, the CDR3 gives the full variable domain: GAGVSQSPSNKVTEKGKDVELRCDPISGHTALYWYRQSLGQGLEFLIYFQGNSAPDKSGLPSDRFSAERTGGSVSTLTIQRTQQEDSAVYLCASSPSTGLAGADTQYFGPGTRLTVL.

The V gene is TRBV15, the J gene TRBJ2-3; D is uncertain. The CDR3 is 16 amino acids. The V gene's germline CDR1 is LNHNV and CDR2 YYDKDF (reference sequence). Trimming left V 0 bases short and J 3 bases short, with 13 bases between. CDR3 DNA: TGTGCCACCAGCAGAGAAGGCGGACGTGGGACAGATACGCAGTATTTT. Amino acids: CATSREGGRGTDTQYF.

In its sample, this clonotype was seen many times. This chain uses TRBV7-8 with TRBJ2-4; 12 bases match TRBD1. Germline lookup yields CDR1 SGHVS and CDR2 FQNEAQ. J lost 6 bases, V lost 5 bases, and 5 bases had no gene match. This CDR3 is 15 amino acids long. In nucleotides, the CDR3 is TGTGCCAGCAGCCTGGGACAGGGGGCTTTAAACATTCAGTACTTC. As protein: CASSLGQGALNIQYF.

The sample holds a few counts of this clonotype. A much larger clone differs by one base, so this may be a read error. The chain joins TRBV28 to TRBJ1-5; maybe TRBD1 (5 bases). Germline V gene sequence: CDR1 MDHEN, CDR2 SYDVKM. This CDR3 is 13 amino acids long. The CDR3 loop is CANSLRQPQPQHF. The CDR3 nucleotides are TGTGCCAACAGTTTACGACAGCCTCAGCCCCAGCATTTT.

This clonotype was observed at least ten times. The rearrangement uses TRBV5-4 and TRBJ2-1, with 10 positions matching TRBD1. Losses at the gene ends were 4 bases for V and 7 bases for J; bases not matched to a gene: 11. Germline CDR1 reads SGHNT; CDR2 reads YYREEE (reference sequence). The CDR3 is 16 amino acids. CDR3 loop: CASSEPGQGTGNEQFF. In DNA, the CDR3 is TGTGCCAGCAGCGAACCGGGACAGGGGACAGGGAATGAGCAGTTCTTC.

Turning to this clonotype: A much larger clonotype is one base distant, so this may be a read error. Because it lacks the conserved phenylalanine or tryptophan at the end, this CDR3 is likely a read error. The genes are TRBV6-2 or TRBV6-3 and TRBJ2-2, with 13 positions matching TRBD2. Germline V lookup: CDR1 MNHEY, CDR2 SVGEGT. Trimming cost V 5 bases and J 3 bases; bases outside gene matches: 6. This CDR3 comprises 17 residues. CDR3 protein: CASSLRLAGGDTGELFC. The CDR3 nucleotides read TGTGCCAGCAGTCTCCGACTAGCGGGAGGTGACACCGGGGAGCTGTTTTGT.

This clonotype was seen repeatedly, ten times or more. The chain joins TRBV12-3 or TRBV12-4 to TRBJ2-5, with 9 bases that match TRBD2. The CDR3 is made up of 16 amino acids. The J segment lost 4 bases and the V segment lost 7 bases, leaving 13 bases of the junction unmatched. CDR3 in DNA: TGTGCCAGCAACCTTGCGGGGGGGGTGTATCTAGAGACCCAGTACTTC. This codes for CASNLAGGVYLETQYF.